The 8 T cell receptor beta chains in this list originate from one sample, sequenced in a study of cytomegalovirus exposure and HLA in healthy donors. Only in-frame clones appear in the TCRdb table, and some are missing; sequencing was by immunoSEQ multiplex PCR. Seen here are 160,000 or so clones, roughly 84% observed once, and the top ten hold about a tenth. Sequenced sample: PBMCs. These TCRs come from a man aged 25 to 40 in good health and CMV-seropositive.

J is TRBJ2-7 and V is TRBV12-5; perhaps TRBD1 as D (6 bases). V shed 3 bases and J shed 2 bases, with 11 bases lying between them. The V gene's germline CDR1 is LGHNT and CDR2 FRNRAP. The CDR3 sequence is 14 residues long. CDR3 residues: CASGFRGVAYEQYF. The CDR3 nucleotides are TGTGCTAGTGGTTTCAGGGGAGTCGCCTACGAGCAGTACTTC.

This chain uses TRBV13 with TRBJ2-7; D not resolved. Trimming left V 4 bases short and J 4 bases short, with 8 bases between. Looked up from germline, CDR1 is PRHDT and CDR2 is FYEKMQ (reference sequence). The CDR3 consists of 12 residues. CDR3 coding DNA: TGTGCCAGCAGCTCCCGTTTTTACGAGCAGTACTTC. Translation: CASSSRFYEQYF.

This chain links TRBV4-3 with TRBJ1-6; D call uncertain. CDR1 is LGHNA, CDR2 YSLEER, per germline. V lost 4 bases and J 7 bases, leaving 14 bases between the germline ends. The CDR3 totals 15 residues. The CDR3 DNA is TGCGCCAGCAGCCTAAGCGTTTCGCAAAATTCACCCCTCCACTTT. It encodes CASSLSVSQNSPLHF.

This chain connects TRBV28 to TRBJ1-1; the D gene is possibly TRBD1 (6 bases). Trimming cost V 3 bases and J 10 bases, with 21 bases left between them. The CDR3 length is 15 residues. Germline V gene sequence: CDR1 MDHEN, CDR2 SYDVKM. In DNA form, the CDR3 reads TGTGCCAGCAGTTTGGAGGGGGGGCTCGGAAGTCGAGCTTTCTTT. Residues: CASSLEGGLGSRAFF.

The CDR3 sequence is CASSARGWNYGYTF. The CDR3 DNA is TGTGCCAGCAGCGCCCGGGGGTGGAACTATGGCTACACCTTC. This chain connects TRBV9 to TRBJ1-2; tentatively, D is TRBD1 (5 bases). This CDR3 is built from 14 residues. Trimming stripped 3 bases from V and 2 bases from J, with 11 bases between. The V gene's germline CDR1 is SGDLS and CDR2 YYNGEE.

The V gene is TRBV7-8, the J gene TRBJ2-7; tentatively, D is TRBD2 (6 bases). The CDR3 is 14 residues long. Germline V gives CDR1 SGHVS, CDR2 FQNEAQ. Trimming removed 0 bases from V and 2 bases from J, with 8 bases in between. The CDR3 is CASSLATGAYEQYF. CDR3 coding DNA: TGTGCCAGCAGCTTAGCAACGGGGGCCTACGAGCAGTACTTC.

The chain recombines TRBV11-3 with TRBJ2-1; tentative D call: TRBD1 (5 bases). This CDR3 has 12 amino acids. Germline V gene sequence: CDR1 SGHNT, CDR2 YENEEA. Trimming took 3 bases from V and 5 from J, leaving 5 bases between them. The CDR3 region has the DNA TGTGCCAGCAGCTTGGGGCACAATGAGCAGTTCTTC. Amino acids: CASSLGHNEQFF.

The chain carries TRBV5-8 and TRBJ2-5; TRBD1 might be the D (5 bases). The ends were cut back, 4 bases at V and 2 bases at J, with 9 bases in the middle. The CDR3 has 13 amino acids. Looked up from germline, CDR1 is SGHTS and CDR2 is YDEGEE. The CDR3 protein is CASSPDRQETQYF. As DNA, the CDR3 is TGTGCCAGCAGCCCCGACAGACAAGAGACCCAGTACTTC.